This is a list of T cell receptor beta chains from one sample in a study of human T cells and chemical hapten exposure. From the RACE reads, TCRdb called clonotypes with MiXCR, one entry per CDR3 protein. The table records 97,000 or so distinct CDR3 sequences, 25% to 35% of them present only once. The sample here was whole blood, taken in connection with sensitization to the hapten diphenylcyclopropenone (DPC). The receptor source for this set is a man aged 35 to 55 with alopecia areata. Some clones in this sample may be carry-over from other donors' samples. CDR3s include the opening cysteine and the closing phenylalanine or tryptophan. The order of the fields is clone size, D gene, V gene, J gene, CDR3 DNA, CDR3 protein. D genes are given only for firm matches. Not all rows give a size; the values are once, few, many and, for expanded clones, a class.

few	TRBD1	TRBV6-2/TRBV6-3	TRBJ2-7	TGTGCCAGCAGTACTACAGGGGGTGTCTACGAGCAGTACTTC	CASSTTGGVYEQYF
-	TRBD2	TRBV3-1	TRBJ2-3	TGTGCCAGCAGCCGACAGGGACTAGCGGGAGAGAGTACAGATACGCAGTATTTT	CASSRQGLAGESTDTQYF
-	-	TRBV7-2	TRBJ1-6	TGTGCCAGCAGCCGGGCCCGAAATTCCCCCCTCCACTTT	CASSRARNSPLHF
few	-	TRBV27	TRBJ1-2	TGTGCCAGCAGTTTTGCAGGGGTCGGGAGTTATGGCTACACCTTC	CASSFAGVGSYGYTF
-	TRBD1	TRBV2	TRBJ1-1	TGTGCCAGCAGCCCTAAGTGGACAGGGAGAGTCACTGAAGCTTTCTTT	CASSPKWTGRVTEAFF
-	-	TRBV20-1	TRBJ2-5	TGCAGTTGGATATCTCGGGACCTGAGGGATCAAGAGACCCAGTACTTC	CSWISRDLRDQETQYF
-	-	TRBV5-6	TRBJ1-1	TGTGCCAGCAGGTCCGAACAGGGCCCGAACACTGAAGCTTTCTTT	CASRSEQGPNTEAFF
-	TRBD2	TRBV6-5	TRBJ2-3	TGTGCCAGCAGTACGGGACTAGGTGCAGATACGCAGTATTTT	CASSTGLGADTQYF
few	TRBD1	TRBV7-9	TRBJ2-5	TGTGCCAGCAGTCATGGCCCCGGACAGGGGAAGGAGACCCAGTACTTC	CASSHGPGQGKETQYF
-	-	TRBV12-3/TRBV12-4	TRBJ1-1	TGTGCCAGCAGTTTCAAGCGGAACACTGAAGCTTTCTTT	CASSFKRNTEAFF
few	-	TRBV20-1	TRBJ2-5	TGCAGTGCCTCGGACCAGACCCAGTACTTC	CSASDQTQYF
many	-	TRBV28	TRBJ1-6	TGTGCCAGCAGTCGGGGTGCAGGGGACAATTCACCCCTCCACTTT	CASSRGAGDNSPLHF
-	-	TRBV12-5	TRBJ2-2	TGTGCTAGTGGTTTGCAGACTGGAGGATGGAACACCGGGGAGCTGTTTTTT	CASGLQTGGWNTGELFF
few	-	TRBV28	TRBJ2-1	TGTGCCAGCAGTTTATTCCTCCGCGGGGAGCAGTTCTTC	CASSLFLRGEQFF
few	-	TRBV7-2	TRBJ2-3	TGTGCCAGCAGCTTAGTGGGAGACGCAGATACGCAGTATTTT	CASSLVGDADTQYF
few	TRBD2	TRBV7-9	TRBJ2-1	TGTGCCAGTCCAGCTAGCGGGAGTGTAAGTGAGCAGTTCTTC	CASPASGSVSEQFF
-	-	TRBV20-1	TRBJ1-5	TGCAGTGCTAGAGTGAAAGGGGCCCTTTATAGCAATCAGCCCCAGCATTTT	CSARVKGALYSNQPQHF
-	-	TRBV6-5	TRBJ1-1	TGTGCCAGCAGTCACAAGCCGAACACTGAAGCTTTCTTT	CASSHKPNTEAFF
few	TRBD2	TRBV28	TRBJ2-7	TGTGCCAGCAGCCCCTTGGGGGGGGGGAAGTACGAGCAGTACTTC	CASSPLGGGKYEQYF
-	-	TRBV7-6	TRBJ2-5	TGTGCCAGCAGCTTGTCACAGACCCAAGAGACCCAGTACTTC	CASSLSQTQETQYF
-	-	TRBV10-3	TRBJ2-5	TGTGCCATCAGTGACCACCTAGCTGGGGGTCAGGAGACCCAGTACTTC	CAISDHLAGGQETQYF
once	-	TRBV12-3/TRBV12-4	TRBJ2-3	TGTGCCAGCAGTTTAAAGGGCGGTAGCACAGATACGCAGTATTTT	CASSLKGGSTDTQYF
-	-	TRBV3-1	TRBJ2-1	TGTGCCAGCAGCCAAGCCCACAGGGTCTATGAGCAGTTCTTC	CASSQAHRVYEQFF